This T cell receptor beta chain was sequenced for a study of beta chain features in type 1 diabetes. Study-level points and caveats: Equally in patients and controls, shorter templates might have been favored by PCR.

Germline assignment: CDR1 LNHDA and CDR2 SQIVND (reference sequence). CDR3 length: 13 amino acids. With 0 bases removed from V and 3 bases from J, the gap between germline ends came to 5 bases. In its sample, this clone was seen many times. Its antigen is still unknown. What was sequenced were expressed TCRB transcripts, since all of the isolated RNA had been reverse transcribed. Reads from naive, central memory and regulatory T cell samples averaged about 3.3 million. Generated by immunoSEQ multiplex PCR, the TCRdb table keeps only in-frame clones and is missing some. The repertoire has some 300,000 clones, 8% of them found once; the top ten carry about 0.93%. CD4+ cells of the naive, central memory, regulatory and stem cell-like memory types were sorted via CD45RO/CCR7/CD25/CD127/CD95/CD27.

Source material: central memory CD4+ T cells from blood. The receptor's source is a woman aged 18-35 years in good health. V gene TRBV19 combines with J gene TRBJ1-1; D not certain. CDR3 amino acids: CASSIDVDTEAFF. The CDR3 DNA reads TGTGCCAGTAGTATAGATGTGGACACTGAAGCTTTCTTT.